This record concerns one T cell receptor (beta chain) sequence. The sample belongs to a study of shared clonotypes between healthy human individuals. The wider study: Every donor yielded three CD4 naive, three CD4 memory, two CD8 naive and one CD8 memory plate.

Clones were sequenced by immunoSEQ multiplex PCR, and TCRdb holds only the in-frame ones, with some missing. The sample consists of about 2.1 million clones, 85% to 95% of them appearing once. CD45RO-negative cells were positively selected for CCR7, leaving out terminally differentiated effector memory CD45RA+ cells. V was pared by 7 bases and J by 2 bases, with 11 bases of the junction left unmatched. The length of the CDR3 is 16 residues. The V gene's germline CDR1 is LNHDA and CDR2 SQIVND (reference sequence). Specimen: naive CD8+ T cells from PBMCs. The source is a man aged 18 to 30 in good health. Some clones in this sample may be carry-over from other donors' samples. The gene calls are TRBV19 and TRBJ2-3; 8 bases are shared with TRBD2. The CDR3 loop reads CASTDRAGVTTDTQYF. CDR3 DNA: TGTGCCAGTACCGATCGAGCGGGAGTAACCACAGATACGCAGTATTTT.